This record looks at one T cell receptor beta chain sequence and its context. As originally analysed: How many nucleated cells were present was estimated from reference gene primer amplification. Some clones are missing from TCRdb's copy, which holds only in-frame ones; the method was immunoSEQ multiplex PCR. V, J and clone size reflect that table, while D and trimming were determined from the DNA. This sample has approximately 68,000 clones, with approximately 80% found just once. The sample originates from a study of blood T cell repertoires in COVID-19. Study-level information: Donors in the United States, Italy and Spain gave samples during acute or convalescent COVID-19. Sample material is recorded as cDNA or gDNA derived from T cells, B-cell-depleted T cells, or PBMCs.

The CDR3 loop spans 16 amino acids. Per the germline V gene, CDR1 is SGHRS and CDR2 is YFSETQ. Trimming removed 0 bases at V and 6 bases at J, with 13 bases between. This sequence joins TRBV5-1 and TRBJ1-6; D is undetermined. Sequencing was performed on peripheral blood. The receptor was isolated from a woman aged 55-70 years with acute or convalescent COVID-19. CDR3 sequence: CASSLVGGPSNSPLHF. The DNA of the CDR3 is TGCGCCAGCAGCTTGGTTGGAGGGCCGAGTAATTCACCCCTCCACTTT.